The rows below give T cell receptor beta chains drawn from one sample of a study of blood T cell repertoires in COVID-19. Sequencing used immunoSEQ multiplex PCR; TCRdb keeps in-frame clones, though not all of them. The data hold some 68,000 clones, with about 91% observed a single time. What was sequenced was peripheral blood. Every receptor here comes from a man aged 40-50 years with COVID-19, enrolled during active disease. Both conserved end residues are part of each CDR3. D genes are given only for firm matches. Expanded clones get a size class; other rows say once, few or many, or leave the size out.

v_gene	d_gene	abundance	j_gene	CDR3aa	CDR3nt
TRBV7-6	TRBD2	-	TRBJ2-7	CASSYSGGEQYF	TGTGCCAGCAGCTATAGCGGGGGGGAGCAGTACTTC
TRBV4-2	-	-	TRBJ1-6	CASSQEARVGSPLHF	TGTGCCAGCAGCCAAGAAGCCAGGGTAGGTTCACCCCTCCACTTT
TRBV5-4	TRBD1	-	TRBJ1-2	CASSSWTGSTYGYTF	TGTGCCAGCAGCTCGTGGACAGGTTCGACCTATGGCTACACCTTC
TRBV3-1/TRBV3-2	-	-	TRBJ2-5	CASSLGQPSLGETQYF	TGTGCCAGCAGCCTCGGACAGCCGTCCTTAGGGGAGACCCAGTACTTC
TRBV2	TRBD2	once	TRBJ2-1	CASSEASAGGQFF	TGTGCCAGCAGTGAAGCGAGCGCGGGGGGGCAGTTCTTC
TRBV12-5	TRBD1	-	TRBJ1-2	CASGLGQGLSDGYTF	TGTGCTAGTGGTTTGGGACAGGGACTCTCAGATGGCTACACCTTC
TRBV2	-	-	TRBJ1-1	CASRVKLSRAFF	TGTGCCAGCAGAGTTAAGCTATCCCGAGCTTTCTTT
TRBV6-5	TRBD1	-	TRBJ2-7	CASSYSTGDFYEQYF	TGTGCCAGCAGTTACTCGACAGGGGACTTCTACGAGCAGTACTTC
TRBV6-5	-	once	TRBJ2-5	CASSSGQPGETQYF	TGTGCCAGCAGCAGCGGACAGCCGGGGGAGACCCAGTACTTC
TRBV30	-	-	TRBJ1-2	CAWSPSRQARNYGYTF	TGTGCCTGGAGTCCATCAAGGCAGGCAAGGAACTATGGCTACACCTTC
TRBV9	-	once	TRBJ1-4	CASSVSGRDNEKLFF	TGTGCCAGCAGCGTAAGTGGACGGGATAATGAAAAACTGTTTTTT
TRBV3-1/TRBV3-2	-	-	TRBJ2-2	CASSHSEFIGELFF	TGTGCCAGCAGCCATTCAGAATTCATCGGGGAGCTGTTTTTT
TRBV25-1	-	once	TRBJ1-6	CATSVPGGNSPLHF	TGTGCCACCTCTGTCCCGGGGGGTAATTCACCCCTCCACTTT
TRBV5-4	TRBD1	-	TRBJ2-1	CASRVSDRGNNEQFF	TGTGCCAGCAGAGTCTCGGACAGGGGCAACAATGAGCAGTTCTTC
TRBV3-1/TRBV3-2	TRBD1	-	TRBJ2-6	CASSLRTGGAGGANVLTF	TGTGCCAGCAGCCTACGAACAGGGGGCGCAGGCGGGGCCAACGTCCTGACTTTC
TRBV3-1/TRBV3-2	TRBD1	-	TRBJ2-7	CASSQRINVPGQGLGKQYF	TGTGCCAGCAGCCAACGAATTAACGTCCCGGGACAGGGGTTGGGCAAGCAGTACTTC
TRBV5-1	-	once	TRBJ2-7	CASSLAQGRYEQYF	TGCGCCAGCAGCTTGGCCCAGGGAAGGTACGAGCAGTACTTC
TRBV19	TRBD1	-	TRBJ1-1	CASSKTTGFDEAFF	TGTGCCAGTAGTAAAACGACAGGGTTTGATGAAGCTTTCTTT
TRBV28	-	-	TRBJ1-3	CASIPGFMDTIYF	TGTGCCAGCATTCCCGGGTTCATGGACACCATATATTTT
TRBV4-2	TRBD1	-	TRBJ2-6	CASSQATMRRGQEFGANVLTF	TGTGCCAGCAGCCAAGCCACTATGAGAAGGGGGCAAGAGTTTGGGGCCAACGTCCTGACTTTC
TRBV16	-	-	TRBJ2-2	CASSPANTGELFF	TGTGCCAGCAGCCCCGCGAACACCGGGGAGCTGTTTTTT
TRBV3-1/TRBV3-2	-	-	TRBJ2-3	CASSLSTTLPTDTQYF	TGTGCCAGCAGCCTTTCGACTACACTCCCCACAGATACGCAGTATTTT
TRBV19	TRBD2	-	TRBJ2-3	CASSISSGGDTSTDTQYF	TGTGCCAGTAGTATATCGAGCGGGGGAGATACTAGCACAGATACGCAGTATTTT
TRBV3-1/TRBV3-2	-	-	TRBJ1-2	CASSRGRGYTF	TGTGCCAGCAGCCGAGGCCGCGGCTACACCTTC
TRBV5-1	TRBD2	once	TRBJ2-7	CASRLALAGDYEQYF	TGCGCCAGCAGATTGGCATTAGCGGGGGACTACGAGCAGTACTTC
TRBV12-2	-	-	TRBJ2-1	CASRQTPGLAGYNEQFF	TGTGCAAGTCGCCAAACTCCCGGACTAGCGGGGTACAATGAGCAGTTCTTC
TRBV12-3/TRBV12-4	TRBD2	-	TRBJ2-2	CASRLAGVGELFF	TGTGCCAGCAGACTAGCGGGGGTTGGGGAGCTGTTTTTT
TRBV3-1/TRBV3-2	-	-	TRBJ1-3	CASTTGTSGNTIYF	TGTGCCAGCACAACAGGGACCTCTGGAAACACCATATATTTT
TRBV5-4	TRBD1	-	TRBJ1-2	CASSLAHVTGVYGYTF	TGTGCCAGCAGCTTGGCCCACGTGACAGGGGTGTATGGCTACACCTTC
TRBV7-9	-	-	TRBJ2-5	CASSLNAGETQYF	TGTGCCAGCAGCTTAAACGCGGGTGAGACCCAGTACTTC
TRBV6-1	-	once	TRBJ1-2	CASSEDQGLGGYGYTF	TGTGCCAGCAGTGAAGATCAGGGATTGGGTGGCTATGGCTACACCTTC
TRBV5-5	-	-	TRBJ2-7	CASSADRPWIYEQYF	TGTGCCAGCAGCGCCGACAGGCCATGGATATACGAGCAGTACTTC
TRBV10-3	-	-	TRBJ1-3	CAIGGLGNTIYF	TGTGCCATCGGGGGCCTCGGAAACACCATATATTTT
TRBV6-5	-	-	TRBJ1-1	CASSYSWGLDTEAFF	TGTGCCAGCAGTTACTCCTGGGGACTGGACACTGAAGCTTTCTTT
TRBV10-2	-	few	TRBJ2-3	CASSGGYLRDTQYF	TGCGCCAGCAGTGGGGGCTACCTTAGGGATACGCAGTATTTT
TRBV5-4	TRBD2	-	TRBJ2-3	CASSPGAGRGDTQYF	TGTGCCAGCAGCCCTGGGGCTGGGAGGGGAGATACGCAGTATTTT
TRBV10-3	-	-	TRBJ1-4	CAISGSRSNEKLFF	TGTGCCATCAGTGGGTCCAGGTCTAATGAAAAACTGTTTTTT